This record looks at one T cell receptor (beta chain) sequence and its context. As yet, its antigen is unknown. The PCR was carried out with 60 Vbeta primers and 13 Jbeta primers. The assay was immunoSEQ multiplex PCR, and TCRdb's table has in-frame clones only and misses some. The table lists approximately 160,000 clones, roughly four fifths of them singletons. Trimming took off 0 bases at V and 1 base at J, with 9 bases between the two ends. The CDR3 is made up of 15 amino acids. CDR1 is KGHSH and CDR2 is LQKENI in the germline V gene. These data belong to a study of cytomegalovirus exposure and HLA in healthy donors. General observations from the study: Rarity held for most TCR sequences, but there were some public TCRs that occurred in many donors. A link between a missense DCLRE1C variant and TCR beta V- and J-gene trimming emerged from a later analysis. Reportedly, TCR beta sequences accurately predicted HLA-A and HLA-B alleles in most subjects.

This rearrangement joins TRBV18 to TRBJ1-1, with a weak D call TRBD1 (5 bases). The specimen was PBMCs. The sequence was collected from a woman in her forties in good health and CMV-seronegative. The CDR3 sequence: CASSPPKGPNTEAFF. The CDR3 DNA sequence: TGTGCCAGCTCACCACCAAAGGGGCCGAACACTGAAGCTTTCTTT.